Shown below are 17 T cell receptor beta chains from a single sample sequenced in a study of cytomegalovirus exposure and HLA in healthy donors. The PCR made use of 60 Vbeta and 13 Jbeta primers. Generated by immunoSEQ multiplex PCR, the TCRdb table keeps only in-frame clones and is missing some. The data show some 120,000 clones, roughly 78% seen once. Sequencing used PBMCs. These receptors were obtained from a man aged 25 to 45 in good health and CMV-seronegative.

The rearrangement joins TRBV7-3 to TRBJ2-2; unclear D gene. Germline values: CDR1 SGHTA, CDR2 FQGTGA. V was pared by 3 bases and J by 7 bases, with 15 bases between. This CDR3 has 15 amino acids. The CDR3 coding sequence is TGTGCCAGCAGCTTTACACAGTATGCCGGCGGGGAGCTGTTTTTT. Protein product: CASSFTQYAGGELFF.

The J gene is TRBJ1-4, the V gene TRBV6-1, with TRBD1 matching over 10 bases. Germline CDR1 MNHNS, CDR2 SASEGT. Germline trimming cut 4 bases from V and 8 bases from J; bases unmatched to any gene: 4. This CDR3 has 14 amino acids. This CDR3 is CASSATGGLEKLFF. The CDR3 region has the DNA TGTGCCAGCAGTGCGACAGGGGGCCTAGAAAAACTGTTTTTT.

The chain has TRBV5-1 and TRBJ2-3, with 12 bases identical to TRBD2. Germline-derived CDR1 and CDR2 are SGHRS and YFSETQ. Trimming removed 0 bases from V and 3 bases from J; junction bases left unmatched: 5. This CDR3 spans 17 amino acids. CDR3 DNA sequence: TGCGCCAGCAGCTTGGCGTCTAGCGGGAGGGAAACAGATACGCAGTATTTT. Translation: CASSLASSGRETDTQYF.

The genes are TRBV14 and TRBJ2-7, with TRBD1 identical over 8 bases. This CDR3 region has 16 residues. Germline CDR1 SGHDN, CDR2 FVKESK. J was trimmed by 5 bases and V by 0 bases; bases with no gene match: 9. The CDR3 loop is CASSQDSGQGIHEQYF. DNA of the CDR3: TGTGCCAGCAGCCAAGATTCCGGACAGGGCATCCACGAGCAGTACTTC. The full variable domain, with the rest looked up from reference TRBV14 and TRBJ2-7, is EAGVTQFPSHSVIEKGQTVTLRCDPISGHDNLYWYRRVMGKEIKFLLHFVKESKQDESGMPNNRFLAERTGGTYSTLKVQPAELEDSGVYFCASSQDSGQGIHEQYFGPGTRLTVT.

This clone came up once. The V and J genes are TRBV11-1 and TRBJ1-1; D is possibly TRBD1 (6 bases). The CDR3 is made up of 13 amino acids. The V end was cut by 5 bases, the J end by 2 bases, with 9 bases between. Per the germline V gene, CDR1 is SGHAT and CDR2 is FQDESV (reference sequence). CDR3 loop: CASSIGTNTEAFF. The CDR3, as DNA: TGTGCCAGCAGCATAGGGACAAACACTGAAGCTTTCTTT.

In its sample, this clone was seen a few times. The rearrangement joins TRBV20-1 to TRBJ1-1; D is ambiguous. Germline CDR1 and CDR2: DFQATT and SNEGSKA (reference sequence). The CDR3 covers 11 residues. Trimming pared 7 bases from V and 3 bases from J, leaving 9 bases between. The CDR3 spells CSVARHTEAFF. The CDR3 nucleotides are TGCAGTGTGGCCCGTCACACTGAAGCTTTCTTT.

The sample holds a few counts of this clone. The CDR3 DNA is TGTGCCAGCAGTGACAGGGCTGCCGGAAACACCATATATTTT. This translates into CASSDRAAGNTIYF. The J gene is TRBJ1-3, the V gene TRBV2, with TRBD1 as a possible D gene (5 bases). The length of the CDR3 is 14 residues. Germline V gene sequence: CDR1 SNHLY, CDR2 FYNNEI. Trimming took 3 bases from V and 4 from J, leaving 10 bases between them. Full variable domain (outside the CDR3, taken from reference TRBV2 and TRBJ1-3): EPEVTQTPSHQVTQMGQEVILRCVPISNHLYFYWYRQILGQKVEFLVSFYNNEISEKSEIFDDQFSVERPDGSNFTLKIRSTKLEDSAMYFCASSDRAAGNTIYFGEGSWLTVV.

This rearrangement joins TRBV9 to TRBJ1-5; 11 nucleotides line up with TRBD1. CDR1 is SGDLS, CDR2 YYNGEE, per germline. V lost 4 bases to trimming and J lost 7 bases; unmatched junction nucleotides: 4. This CDR3 is built from 14 residues. The CDR3 region is CASSPGQGDQPQHF. The CDR3 coding sequence is TGTGCCAGCAGCCCGGGACAGGGGGACCAGCCCCAGCATTTT.

V is TRBV4-1 and J is TRBJ2-3, with TRBD2 matching over 10 bases. The CDR3 has 19 residues. Germline V gene sequence: CDR1 MGHRA, CDR2 YSYEKL. The V segment lost 4 bases and the J segment 0 bases; nucleotides outside the gene matches: 13. The CDR3 loop reads CASSLPSNILAGSTDTQYF. CDR3 nucleotides: TGCGCCAGCAGCCTTCCCTCTAATATACTAGCGGGGAGCACAGATACGCAGTATTTT.

The chain links TRBV5-6 to TRBJ2-7, with D perhaps matching TRBD1 (6 bases). The V gene's germline CDR1 is SGHDT and CDR2 YYEEEE. The CDR3 covers 15 residues. The ends were cut back, 0 bases at V and 0 bases at J, with 10 bases in the middle. The CDR3 here is CASSLGGQNSYEQYF. The CDR3 region has the DNA TGTGCCAGCAGCTTGGGGGGACAAAACTCCTACGAGCAGTACTTC.

The chain is built from TRBV10-3 and TRBJ2-7; D possibly corresponds to TRBD2 (6 bases). Germline CDR1 is ENHRY and CDR2 is SYGVKD. V lost 0 bases and J 5 bases, leaving 17 bases between the germline ends. CDR3 length: 16 residues. DNA of the CDR3: TGTGCCATCAGTGAGTCAAGAGGTCTAGCGAGACACGAGCAGTACTTC. It translates to CAISESRGLARHEQYF.

The chain links TRBV11-2 to TRBJ2-7; a possible D gene is TRBD2 (7 bases). This CDR3 is 17 amino acids long. CDR1 is SGHAT, CDR2 FQNNGV, per germline. V lost 7 bases and J lost 4, with 26 bases in between. CDR3: CASTPKGGAGNKYEQYF. Written as DNA, the CDR3 is TGTGCCAGCACTCCTAAGGGGGGAGCGGGAAATAAGTACGAGCAGTACTTC.

Only one count was recorded for this clone. The chain recombines TRBV18 with TRBJ2-1, with 7 positions matching TRBD1. The CDR3 consists of 19 residues. After removal of 7 bases from V and 0 bases from J, the junction contained 18 bases not matched to a gene. CDR1 and CDR2 (germline): KGHSH, LQKENI. CDR3 DNA: TGTGCCAGCTTCCTGACAGGGACAATACCTCTGAGCTCCTACAATGAGCAGTTCTTC. Translating it yields CASFLTGTIPLSSYNEQFF.

This clone occurred once. The rearrangement joins TRBV5-6 to TRBJ2-5; 9 nucleotides match TRBD2. CDR3 size: 14 residues. Germline assignment: CDR1 SGHDT and CDR2 YYEEEE. V was clipped by 2 bases and J by 1 base; unmatched bases: 0. CDR3 nucleotides: TGTGCCAGCAGCTTACTAGCGGGCCAAGAGACCCAGTACTTC. Translating gives CASSLLAGQETQYF. Combining the CDR3 with reference TRBV5-6 and TRBJ2-5 gives the whole variable domain DAGVTQSPTHLIKTRGQQVTLRCSPKSGHDTVSWYQQALGQGPQFIFQYYEEEERQRGNFPDRFSGHQFPNYSSELNVNALLLGDSALYLCASSLLAGQETQYFGPGTRLLVL.

DNA of the CDR3: TGTGCCAGCAGCCGCCAGGCTGGAGATACGCAGTATTTT. As protein: CASSRQAGDTQYF. The genes are TRBV5-6 and TRBJ2-3; D remains unclear. Germline CDR1 is SGHDT and CDR2 is YYEEEE. Trimming cost V 4 bases and J 5 bases, with 11 bases left between them. CDR3 length: 13 amino acids.

The chain recombines TRBV9 with TRBJ2-1; TRBD2 matches at 8 bases. This CDR3 is 15 amino acids long. J was trimmed by 3 bases and V by 0 bases; bases with no gene match: 2. Germline CDR1 SGDLS, CDR2 YYNGEE. In DNA form, the CDR3 reads TGTGCCAGCAGCGTAGTAGCGGGAATCTACAATGAGCAGTTCTTC. Amino acid sequence: CASSVVAGIYNEQFF.

The V and J genes are TRBV29-1 and TRBJ1-1; 8 bases agree with TRBD1. CDR3 length: 12 residues. After removal of 7 bases from V and 4 bases from J, the junction contained 5 bases not matched to a gene. CDR1 SQVTM and CDR2 ANQGSEA come from the germline V gene. Here the CDR3 reads CSAQTGGTEAFF. The CDR3 nucleotides are TGCAGCGCCCAAACAGGGGGCACTGAAGCTTTCTTT.